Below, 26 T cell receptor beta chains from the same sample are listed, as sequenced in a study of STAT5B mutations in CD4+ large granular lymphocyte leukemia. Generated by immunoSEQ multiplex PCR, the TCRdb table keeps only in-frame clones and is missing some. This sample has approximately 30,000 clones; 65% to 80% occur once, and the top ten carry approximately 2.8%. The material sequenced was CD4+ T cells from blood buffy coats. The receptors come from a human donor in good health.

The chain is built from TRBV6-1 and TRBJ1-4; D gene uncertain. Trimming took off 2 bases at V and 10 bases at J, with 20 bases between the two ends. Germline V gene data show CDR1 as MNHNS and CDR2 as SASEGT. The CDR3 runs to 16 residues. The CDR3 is CASSEPFSHGGVKLFF. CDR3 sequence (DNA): TGTGCCAGCAGTGAACCGTTCAGCCACGGCGGTGTAAAACTGTTTTTT.

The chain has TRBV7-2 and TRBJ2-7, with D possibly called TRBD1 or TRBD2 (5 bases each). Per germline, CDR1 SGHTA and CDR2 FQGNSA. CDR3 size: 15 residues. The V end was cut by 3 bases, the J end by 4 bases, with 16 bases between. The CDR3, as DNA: TGTGCCAGCAGCTTGAGTAGAGGGGTAATATACGAGCAGTACTTC. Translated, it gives CASSLSRGVIYEQYF. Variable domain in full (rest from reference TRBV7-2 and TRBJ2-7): GAGVSQSPSNKVTEKGKDVELRCDPISGHTALYWYRQSLGQGLEFLIYFQGNSAPDKSGLPSDRFSAERTGGSVSTLTIQRTQQEDSAVYLCASSLSRGVIYEQYFGPGTRLTVT.

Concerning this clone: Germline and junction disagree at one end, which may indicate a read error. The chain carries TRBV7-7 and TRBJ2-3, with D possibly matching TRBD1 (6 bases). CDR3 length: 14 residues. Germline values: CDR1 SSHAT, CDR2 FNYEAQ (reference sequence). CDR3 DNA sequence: TGTGCTAGCAGCTTAGGGGGAGTCTCAGATACGCAGTATTTT. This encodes CASSLGGVSDTQYF.

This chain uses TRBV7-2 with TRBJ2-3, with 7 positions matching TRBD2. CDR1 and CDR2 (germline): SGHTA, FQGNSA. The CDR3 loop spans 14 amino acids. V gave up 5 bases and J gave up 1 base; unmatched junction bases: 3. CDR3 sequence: CASSRLAGTDTQYF. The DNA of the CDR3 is TGTGCCAGCAGCCGGCTAGCGGGCACAGATACGCAGTATTTT.

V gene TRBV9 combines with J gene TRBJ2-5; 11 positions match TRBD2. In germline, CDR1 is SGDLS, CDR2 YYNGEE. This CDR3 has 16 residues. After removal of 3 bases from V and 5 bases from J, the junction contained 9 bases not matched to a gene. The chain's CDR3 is CASSAGLAGLGETQYF. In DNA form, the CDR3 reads TGTGCCAGCAGCGCAGGACTAGCGGGTTTGGGGGAGACCCAGTACTTC.

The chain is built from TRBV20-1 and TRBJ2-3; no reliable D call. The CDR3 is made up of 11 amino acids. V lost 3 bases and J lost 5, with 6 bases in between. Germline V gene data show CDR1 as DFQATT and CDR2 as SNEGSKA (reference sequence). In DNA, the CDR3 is TGCAGTGCTAGTAGGGAAGATACGCAGTATTTT. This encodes CSASREDTQYF.

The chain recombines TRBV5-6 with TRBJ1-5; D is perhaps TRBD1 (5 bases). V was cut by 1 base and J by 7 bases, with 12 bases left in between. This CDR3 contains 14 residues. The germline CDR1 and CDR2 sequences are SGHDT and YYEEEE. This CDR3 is CASSLWQGRQPQHF. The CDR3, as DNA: TGTGCCAGCAGCTTGTGGCAGGGACGGCAGCCCCAGCATTTT.

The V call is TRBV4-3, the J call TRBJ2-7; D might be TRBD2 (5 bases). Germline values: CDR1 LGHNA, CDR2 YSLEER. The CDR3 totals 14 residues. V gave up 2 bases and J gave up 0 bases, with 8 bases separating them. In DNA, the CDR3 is TGCGCCAGCAGCCAATCGACTACCTCCTACGAGCAGTACTTC. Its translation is CASSQSTTSYEQYF.

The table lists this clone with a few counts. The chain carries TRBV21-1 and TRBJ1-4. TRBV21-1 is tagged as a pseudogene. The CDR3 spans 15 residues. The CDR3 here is CASSKGAGRVEKLFF. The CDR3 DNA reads TGTGCCAGCAGCAAAGGGGCCGGGAGGGTGGAAAAACTGTTTTTT.

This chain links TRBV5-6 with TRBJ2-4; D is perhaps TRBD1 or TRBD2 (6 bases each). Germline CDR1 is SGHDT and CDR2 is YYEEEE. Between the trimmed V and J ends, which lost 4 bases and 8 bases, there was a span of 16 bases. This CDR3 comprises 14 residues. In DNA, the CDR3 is TGTGCCAGCAGCCTCCAGGGGACGGGAGACATTCAGTACTTC. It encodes CASSLQGTGDIQYF. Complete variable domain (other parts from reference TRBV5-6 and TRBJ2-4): DAGVTQSPTHLIKTRGQQVTLRCSPKSGHDTVSWYQQALGQGPQFIFQYYEEEERQRGNFPDRFSGHQFPNYSSELNVNALLLGDSALYLCASSLQGTGDIQYFGAGTRLSVL.

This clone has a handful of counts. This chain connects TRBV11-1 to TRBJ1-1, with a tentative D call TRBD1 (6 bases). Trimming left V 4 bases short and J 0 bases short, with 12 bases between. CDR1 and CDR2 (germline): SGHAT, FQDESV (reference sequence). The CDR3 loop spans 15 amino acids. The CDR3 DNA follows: TGTGCCAGCAGCTCCAATACAGGGATGAACACTGAAGCTTTCTTT. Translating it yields CASSSNTGMNTEAFF. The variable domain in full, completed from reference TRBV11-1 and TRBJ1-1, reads EAEVAQSPRYKITEKSQAVAFWCDPISGHATLYWYRQILGQGPELLVQFQDESVVDDSQLPKDRFSAERLKGVDSTLKIQPAELGDSAMYLCASSSNTGMNTEAFFGQGTRLTVV.

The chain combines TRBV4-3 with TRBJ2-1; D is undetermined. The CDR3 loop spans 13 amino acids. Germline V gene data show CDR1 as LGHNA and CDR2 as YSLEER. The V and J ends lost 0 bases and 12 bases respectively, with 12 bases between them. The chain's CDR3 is CASSQDTDGWQFF. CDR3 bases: TGCGCCAGCAGCCAAGACACAGACGGGTGGCAGTTCTTC.

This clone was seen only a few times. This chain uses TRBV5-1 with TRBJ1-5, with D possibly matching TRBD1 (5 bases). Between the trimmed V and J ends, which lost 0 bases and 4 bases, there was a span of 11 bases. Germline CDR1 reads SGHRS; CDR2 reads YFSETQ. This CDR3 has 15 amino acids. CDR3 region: CASSLAGAQNQPQHF. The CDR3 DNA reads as TGCGCCAGCAGCTTGGCCGGGGCCCAAAATCAGCCCCAGCATTTT.

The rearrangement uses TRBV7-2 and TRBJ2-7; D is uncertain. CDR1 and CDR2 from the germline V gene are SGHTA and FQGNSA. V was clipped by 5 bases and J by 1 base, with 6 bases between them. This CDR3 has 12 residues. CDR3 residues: CASSHRSYEQYF. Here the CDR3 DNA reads TGTGCCAGCAGCCACCGATCCTACGAGCAGTACTTC.

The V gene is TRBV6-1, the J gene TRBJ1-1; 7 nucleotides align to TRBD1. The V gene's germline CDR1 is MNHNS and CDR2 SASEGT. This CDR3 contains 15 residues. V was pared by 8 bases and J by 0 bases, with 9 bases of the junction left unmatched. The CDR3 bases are TGTGCCAGCTGGGCAGGGGGTCCTCTGAACACTGAAGCTTTCTTT. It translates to CASWAGGPLNTEAFF.

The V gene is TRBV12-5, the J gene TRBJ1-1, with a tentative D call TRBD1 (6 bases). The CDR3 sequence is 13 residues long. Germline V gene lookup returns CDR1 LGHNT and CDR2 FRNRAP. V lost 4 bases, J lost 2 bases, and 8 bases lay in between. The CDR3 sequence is CASGWDINTEAFF. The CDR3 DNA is TGTGCTAGTGGTTGGGACATCAACACTGAAGCTTTCTTT.

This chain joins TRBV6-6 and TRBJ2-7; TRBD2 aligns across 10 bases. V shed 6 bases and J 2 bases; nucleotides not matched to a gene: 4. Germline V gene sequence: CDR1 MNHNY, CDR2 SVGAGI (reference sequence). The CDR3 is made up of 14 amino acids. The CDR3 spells CASSRTSGTYEQYF. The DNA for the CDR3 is TGTGCCAGCAGCCGGACTAGCGGAACCTACGAGCAGTACTTC.

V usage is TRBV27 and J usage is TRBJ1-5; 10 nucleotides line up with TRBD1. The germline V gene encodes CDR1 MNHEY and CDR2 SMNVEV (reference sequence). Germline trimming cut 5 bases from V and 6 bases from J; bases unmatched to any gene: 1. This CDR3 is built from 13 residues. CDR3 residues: CASSGQGGQPQHF. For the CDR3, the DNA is TGTGCCAGCAGTGGACAGGGGGGTCAGCCCCAGCATTTT.

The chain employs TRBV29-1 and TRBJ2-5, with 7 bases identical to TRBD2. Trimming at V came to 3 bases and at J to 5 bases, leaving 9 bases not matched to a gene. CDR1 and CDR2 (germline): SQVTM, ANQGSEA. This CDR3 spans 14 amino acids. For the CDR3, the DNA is TGCAGCGTTGAGGCTAGCGGTCCACCCGAGACCCAGTACTTC. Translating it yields CSVEASGPPETQYF.

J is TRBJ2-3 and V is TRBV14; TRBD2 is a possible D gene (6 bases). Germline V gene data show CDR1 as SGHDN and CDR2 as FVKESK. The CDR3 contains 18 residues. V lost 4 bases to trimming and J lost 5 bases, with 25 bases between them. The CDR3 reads CASSRDLRRRDWGDTQYF. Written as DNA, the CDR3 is TGTGCCAGCAGCCGAGACTTACGAAGGAGGGATTGGGGAGATACGCAGTATTTT. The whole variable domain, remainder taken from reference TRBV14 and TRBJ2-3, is EAGVTQFPSHSVIEKGQTVTLRCDPISGHDNLYWYRRVMGKEIKFLLHFVKESKQDESGMPNNRFLAERTGGTYSTLKVQPAELEDSGVYFCASSRDLRRRDWGDTQYFGPGTRLTVL.

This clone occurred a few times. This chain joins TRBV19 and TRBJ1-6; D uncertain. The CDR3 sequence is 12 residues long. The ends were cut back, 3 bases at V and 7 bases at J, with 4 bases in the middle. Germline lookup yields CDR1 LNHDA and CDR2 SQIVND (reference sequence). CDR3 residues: CASSMDNSPLHF. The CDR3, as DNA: TGTGCCAGTAGTATGGACAATTCACCCCTCCACTTT.

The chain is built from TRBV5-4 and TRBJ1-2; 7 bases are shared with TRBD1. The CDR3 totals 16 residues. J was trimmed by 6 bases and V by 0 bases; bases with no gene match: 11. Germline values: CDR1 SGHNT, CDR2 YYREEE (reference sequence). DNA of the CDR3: TGTGCCAGCAGCTTGGTGGGGGCAGGGGGATCGAATGGCTACACCTTC. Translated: CASSLVGAGGSNGYTF.

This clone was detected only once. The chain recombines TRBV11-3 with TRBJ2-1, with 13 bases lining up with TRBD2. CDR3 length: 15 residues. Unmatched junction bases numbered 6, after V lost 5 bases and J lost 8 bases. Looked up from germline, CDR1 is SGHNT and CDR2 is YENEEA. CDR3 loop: CASSPGTSGMDEQFF. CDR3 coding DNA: TGTGCCAGCAGCCCCGGGACTAGCGGGATGGATGAGCAGTTCTTC.

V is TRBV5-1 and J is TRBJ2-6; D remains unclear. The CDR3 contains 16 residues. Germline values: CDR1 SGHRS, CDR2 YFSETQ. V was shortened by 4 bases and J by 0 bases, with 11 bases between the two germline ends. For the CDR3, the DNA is TGCGCCAGCAGCCCGGACCGCCGCTCTGGGGCCAACGTCCTGACTTTC. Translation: CASSPDRRSGANVLTF. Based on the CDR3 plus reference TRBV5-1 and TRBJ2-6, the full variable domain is KAGVTQTPRYLIKTRGQQVTLSCSPISGHRSVSWYQQTPGQGLQFLFEYFSETQRNKGNFPGRFSGRQFSNSRSEMNVSTLELGDSALYLCASSPDRRSGANVLTFGAGSRLTVL.

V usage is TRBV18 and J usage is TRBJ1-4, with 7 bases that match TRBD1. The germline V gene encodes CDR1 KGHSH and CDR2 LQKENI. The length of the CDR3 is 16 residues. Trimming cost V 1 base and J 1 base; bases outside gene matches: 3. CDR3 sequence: CASSPQRQGTNEKLFF. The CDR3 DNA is TGTGCCAGCTCACCACAAAGACAGGGAACTAATGAAAAACTGTTTTTT.

CDR3 in amino acids: CASSQAALVKAGGKEMQYF. CDR3 DNA: TGCGCCAGCAGCCAAGCCGCCCTGGTTAAAGCGGGAGGGAAGGAAATGCAGTATTTT. The V gene is TRBV4-1, the J gene TRBJ2-3; TRBD2 matches 10 bases. V trimming: 1 base; J trimming: 11 bases; junction bases outside the gene matches: 21. Germline V CDR1 and CDR2: MGHRA, YSYEKL. This CDR3 spans 19 amino acids.